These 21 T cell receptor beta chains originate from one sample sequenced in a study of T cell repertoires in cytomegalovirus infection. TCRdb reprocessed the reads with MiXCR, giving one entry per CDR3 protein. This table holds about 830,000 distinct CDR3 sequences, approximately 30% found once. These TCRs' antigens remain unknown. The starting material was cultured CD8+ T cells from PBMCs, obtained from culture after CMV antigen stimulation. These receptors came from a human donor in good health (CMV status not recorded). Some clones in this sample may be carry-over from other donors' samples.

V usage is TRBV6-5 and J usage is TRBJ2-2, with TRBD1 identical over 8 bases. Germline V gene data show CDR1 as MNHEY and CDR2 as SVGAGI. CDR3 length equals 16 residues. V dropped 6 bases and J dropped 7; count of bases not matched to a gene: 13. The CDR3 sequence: CASSYMAGGVGGELFF. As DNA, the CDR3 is TGTGCCAGCAGCTACATGGCAGGGGGCGTCGGCGGGGAGCTGTTTTTT.

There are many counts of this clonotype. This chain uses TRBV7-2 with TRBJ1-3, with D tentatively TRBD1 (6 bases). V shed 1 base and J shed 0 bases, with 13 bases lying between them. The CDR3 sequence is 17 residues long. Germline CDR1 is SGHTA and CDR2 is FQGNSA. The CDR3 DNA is TGTGCCAGCAGCTTAGGGCGTACAGGGTTCTCTGGAAACACCATATATTTT. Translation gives CASSLGRTGFSGNTIYF.

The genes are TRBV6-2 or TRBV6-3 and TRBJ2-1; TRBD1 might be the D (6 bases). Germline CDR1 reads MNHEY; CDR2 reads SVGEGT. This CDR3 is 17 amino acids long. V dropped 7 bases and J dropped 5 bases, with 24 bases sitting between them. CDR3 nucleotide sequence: TGTGCCAGCAAGTGGACAGCCGAATACATCCCCGACAATGAGCAGTTCTTC. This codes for CASKWTAEYIPDNEQFF.

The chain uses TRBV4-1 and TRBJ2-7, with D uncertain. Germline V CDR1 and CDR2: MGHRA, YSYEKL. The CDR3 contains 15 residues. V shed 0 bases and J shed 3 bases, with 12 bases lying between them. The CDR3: CASSQDFRGYYEQYV. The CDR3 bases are TGCGCCAGCAGCCAAGATTTTCGCGGTTACTACGAGCAGTACGTC.

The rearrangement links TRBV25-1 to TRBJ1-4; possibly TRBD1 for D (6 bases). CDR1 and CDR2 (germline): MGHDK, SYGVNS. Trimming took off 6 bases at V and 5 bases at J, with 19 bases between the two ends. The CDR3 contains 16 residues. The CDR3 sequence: CASSPEWGTKNEKLFF. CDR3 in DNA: TGTGCCAGCAGCCCCGAGTGGGGGACAAAAAATGAAAAACTGTTTTTT.

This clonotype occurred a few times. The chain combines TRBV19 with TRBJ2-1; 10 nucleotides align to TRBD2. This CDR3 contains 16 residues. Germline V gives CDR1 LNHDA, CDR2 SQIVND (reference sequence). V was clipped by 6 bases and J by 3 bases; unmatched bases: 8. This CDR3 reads CASRRSGTSDYNEQFF. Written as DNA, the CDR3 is TGTGCCAGTAGAAGAAGCGGGACTAGCGACTACAATGAGCAGTTCTTC.

The CDR3 DNA reads TGTGCCAGCACTGTAAAGACAGGGGGCATTTTACGTGAGCAGTTCTTC. It yields the protein CASTVKTGGILREQFF. The rearrangement links TRBV25-1 to TRBJ2-1; TRBD1 matches 10 bases. The J segment lost 9 bases and the V segment lost 7 bases, leaving 15 bases of the junction unmatched. The CDR3 is 16 residues long. Germline V gene sequence: CDR1 MGHDK, CDR2 SYGVNS.

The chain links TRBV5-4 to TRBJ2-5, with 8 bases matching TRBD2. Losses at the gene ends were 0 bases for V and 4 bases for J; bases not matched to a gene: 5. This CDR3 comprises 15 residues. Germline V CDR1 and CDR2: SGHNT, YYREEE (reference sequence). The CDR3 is CASSLDRREGETQYF. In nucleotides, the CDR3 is TGTGCCAGCAGCTTGGACCGACGGGAGGGAGAGACCCAGTACTTC. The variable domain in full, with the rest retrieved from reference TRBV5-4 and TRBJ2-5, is ETGVTQSPTHLIKTRGQQVTLRCSSQSGHNTVSWYQQALGQGPQFIFQYYREEENGRGNFPPRFSGLQFPNYSSELNVNALELDDSALYLCASSLDRREGETQYFGPGTRLLVL.

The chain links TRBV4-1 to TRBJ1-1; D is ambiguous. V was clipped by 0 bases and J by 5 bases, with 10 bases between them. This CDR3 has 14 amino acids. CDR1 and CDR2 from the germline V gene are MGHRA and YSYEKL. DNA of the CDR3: TGCGCCAGCAGCCAAGAGGGTCGGGCAACTGAAGCTTTCTTT. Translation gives CASSQEGRATEAFF.

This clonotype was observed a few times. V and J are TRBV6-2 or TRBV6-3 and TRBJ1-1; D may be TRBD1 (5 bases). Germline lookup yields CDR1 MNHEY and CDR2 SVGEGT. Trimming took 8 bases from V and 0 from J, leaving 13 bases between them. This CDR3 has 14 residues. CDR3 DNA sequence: TGTGCCAGCGGACCCGGGACGGTGAACACTGAAGCTTTCTTT. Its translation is CASGPGTVNTEAFF.

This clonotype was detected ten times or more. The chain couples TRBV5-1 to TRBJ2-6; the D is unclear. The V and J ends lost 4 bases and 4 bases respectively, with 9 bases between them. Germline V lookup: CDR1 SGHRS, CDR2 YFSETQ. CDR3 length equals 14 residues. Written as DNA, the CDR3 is TGCGCCAGCAGCCCGGACGACGGGGCCAACGTCCTGACTTTC. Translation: CASSPDDGANVLTF.

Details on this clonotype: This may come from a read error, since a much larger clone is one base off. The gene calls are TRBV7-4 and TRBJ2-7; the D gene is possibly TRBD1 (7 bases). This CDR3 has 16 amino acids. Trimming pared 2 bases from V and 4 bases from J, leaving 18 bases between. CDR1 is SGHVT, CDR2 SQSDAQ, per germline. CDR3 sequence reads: CASSLSRGRGSYEQYF. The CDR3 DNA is TGTGCCAGCAGCTTATCGCGGGGCAGGGGGTCGTACGAGCAGTACTTC.

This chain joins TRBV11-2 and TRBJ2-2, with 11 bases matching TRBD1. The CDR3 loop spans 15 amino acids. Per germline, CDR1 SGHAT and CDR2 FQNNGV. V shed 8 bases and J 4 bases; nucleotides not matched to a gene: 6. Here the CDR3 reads CASPGQGGFTGELFF. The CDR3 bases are TGTGCCAGCCCGGGACAGGGGGGGTTCACCGGGGAGCTGTTTTTT.

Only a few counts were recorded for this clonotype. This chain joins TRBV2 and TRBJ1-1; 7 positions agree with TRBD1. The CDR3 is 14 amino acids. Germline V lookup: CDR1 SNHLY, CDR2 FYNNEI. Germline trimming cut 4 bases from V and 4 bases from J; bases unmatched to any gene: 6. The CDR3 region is CASSVTTGSTEAFF. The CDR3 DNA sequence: TGTGCCAGCAGTGTGACGACAGGGAGCACTGAAGCTTTCTTT.

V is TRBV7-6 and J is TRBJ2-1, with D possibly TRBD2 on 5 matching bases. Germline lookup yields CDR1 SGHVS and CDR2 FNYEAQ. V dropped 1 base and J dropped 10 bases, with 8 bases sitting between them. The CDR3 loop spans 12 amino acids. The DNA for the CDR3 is TGTGCCAGCAGCTTAGGCCCGGGAGAGCAGTTCTTC. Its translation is CASSLGPGEQFF.

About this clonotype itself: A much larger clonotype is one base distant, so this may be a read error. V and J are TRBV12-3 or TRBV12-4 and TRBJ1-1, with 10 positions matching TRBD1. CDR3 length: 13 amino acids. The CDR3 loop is CVSTGTGVVEAFF. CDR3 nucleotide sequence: TGTGTCAGCACCGGGACAGGGGTTGTTGAAGCTTTCTTT.

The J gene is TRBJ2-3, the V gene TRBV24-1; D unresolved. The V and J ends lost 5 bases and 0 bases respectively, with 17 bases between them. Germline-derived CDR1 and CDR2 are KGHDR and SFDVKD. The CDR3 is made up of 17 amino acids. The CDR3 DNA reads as TGTGCCACCAGTGTGATAGGAACGGACGGAAGCACAGATACGCAGTATTTT. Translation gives CATSVIGTDGSTDTQYF.

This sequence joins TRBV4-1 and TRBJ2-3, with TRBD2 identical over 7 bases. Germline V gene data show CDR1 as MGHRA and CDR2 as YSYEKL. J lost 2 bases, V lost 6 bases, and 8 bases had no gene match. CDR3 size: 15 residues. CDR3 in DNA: TGCGCCAGCAGGATGGTAGCGGGCAACACAGATACGCAGTATTTT. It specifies CASRMVAGNTDTQYF.

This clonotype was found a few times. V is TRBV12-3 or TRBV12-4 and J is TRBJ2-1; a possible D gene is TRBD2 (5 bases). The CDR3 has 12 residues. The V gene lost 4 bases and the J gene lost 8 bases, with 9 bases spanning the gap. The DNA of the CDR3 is TGTGCCAGCAGTTCTACTAGACATGAGCAGTTCTTC. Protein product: CASSSTRHEQFF.

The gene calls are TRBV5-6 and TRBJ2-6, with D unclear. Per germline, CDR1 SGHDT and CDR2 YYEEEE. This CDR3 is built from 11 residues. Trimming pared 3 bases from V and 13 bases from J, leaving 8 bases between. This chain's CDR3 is CASSSNKVLTF. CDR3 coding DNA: TGTGCCAGCAGCTCCAATAAGGTCCTGACTTTC.

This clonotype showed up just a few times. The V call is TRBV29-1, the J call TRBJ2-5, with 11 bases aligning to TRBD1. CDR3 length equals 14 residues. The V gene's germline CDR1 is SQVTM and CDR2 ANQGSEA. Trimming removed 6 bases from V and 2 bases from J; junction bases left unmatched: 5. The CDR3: CSVGDRGGQETQYF. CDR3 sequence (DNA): TGCAGCGTGGGGGACAGGGGGGGTCAAGAGACCCAGTACTTC.